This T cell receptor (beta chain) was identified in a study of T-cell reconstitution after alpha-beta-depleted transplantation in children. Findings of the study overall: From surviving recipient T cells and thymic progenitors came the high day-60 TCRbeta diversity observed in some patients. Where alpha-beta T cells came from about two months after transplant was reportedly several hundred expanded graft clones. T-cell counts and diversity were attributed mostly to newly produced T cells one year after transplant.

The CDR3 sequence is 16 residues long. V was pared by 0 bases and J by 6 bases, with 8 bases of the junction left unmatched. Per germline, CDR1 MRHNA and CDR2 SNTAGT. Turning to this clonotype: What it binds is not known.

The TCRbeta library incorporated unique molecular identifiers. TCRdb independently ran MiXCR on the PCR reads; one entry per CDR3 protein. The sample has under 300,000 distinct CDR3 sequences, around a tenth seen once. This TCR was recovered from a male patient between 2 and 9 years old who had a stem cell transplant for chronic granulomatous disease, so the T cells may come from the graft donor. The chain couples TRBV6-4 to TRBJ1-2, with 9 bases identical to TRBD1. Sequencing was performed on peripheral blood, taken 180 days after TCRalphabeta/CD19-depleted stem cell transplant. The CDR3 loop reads CASSDSIYRGPDGYTF. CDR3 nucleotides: TGTGCCAGCAGTGACTCGATTTACAGGGGGCCAGATGGCTACACCTTC.